Sequencing of this TCR beta chain was carried out in a study of blood T cells in healthy people across ages. This clonotype was counted a few times. As yet, its antigen is unknown. Overall study findings and caveats: Observed TCR beta diversity showed a strong correlation with the percentage of naive T cells as measured by flow cytometry.

CDR3 length equals 14 residues. Germline CDR1 and CDR2: MNHEY and SVGEGT. V shed 6 bases and J shed 6 bases, with 15 bases lying between them. The use of a sample-barcoded 5' primer and a J-beta primer mix characterized a second PCR of roughly 6 to 12 cycles. TCRdb reprocessed the 5' RACE reads via MiXCR and lists one record per CDR3 protein. The profile shows around 790,000 distinct CDR3 sequences, around two fifths of them singletons. V and J are TRBV6-2 or TRBV6-3 and TRBJ1-5, with D perhaps matching TRBD1 (6 bases). The material sequenced was blood. The clonotype comes from a man between 60 and 70 years old in good health. This chain's CDR3 is CASRTGMLGQPQHF. CDR3 in DNA: TGTGCCAGCAGAACAGGGATGCTGGGTCAGCCCCAGCATTTT.